The rows below give T cell receptor beta chains drawn from one sample of a study of cytomegalovirus exposure and HLA in healthy donors. Assay used: immunoSEQ multiplex PCR; TCRdb lists only in-frame clones, some missing. This sample has 95,000 to 150,000 clones, with more than 60% found just once. Material: PBMCs. These receptors were collected from a woman in her thirties or forties in good health and CMV-seropositive. CDR3s include the opening cysteine and the closing phenylalanine or tryptophan. D genes are given only for firm matches. Size is omitted from some rows. Given values are once, few, many or a class for expanded clones.

j_call d_call clone_size v_call cdr3_nt cdr3_aa
TRBJ1-4 - - TRBV7-9 TGTGCCAGCAGCTTTGCAGGGTCGAATGAAAGACTGTTTTTT CASSFAGSNERLFF
TRBJ1-5 TRBD1 - TRBV7-9 TGTGCCAGCAGCTTAGCGCTAAAGGGACAGGGTAGCGATCAGCCCCAGCATTTT CASSLALKGQGSDQPQHF
TRBJ2-7 - once TRBV1 TGCACCAGCAGCCGAGGACAGAGGTCCTACGAGCAGTACTTC CTSSRGQRSYEQYF
TRBJ1-1 TRBD1 - TRBV9 TGTGCCAGCAGCGCCCCGACAGGGGTGAACACTGAAGCTTTCTTT CASSAPTGVNTEAFF
TRBJ2-7 - - TRBV10-3 TGTGCCATCAGTGAGTCCTTAACCTACGAGCAGTACTTC CAISESLTYEQYF
TRBJ2-3 - - TRBV5-6 TGTGCCAGCAGCTTAAACGCGGGCACAGATACGCAGTATTTT CASSLNAGTDTQYF
TRBJ2-5 TRBD2 - TRBV7-2 TGTGCCAGCAGCTTAGGAGGGTTGACTAGCGGGAGGGGTGAGACCCAGTACTTC CASSLGGLTSGRGETQYF
TRBJ2-1 TRBD2 few TRBV29-1 TGCAGCGGAGGGAGGGGCGGGGGAGATTACAATGAGCAGTTCTTC CSGGRGGGDYNEQFF
TRBJ1-6 - - TRBV15 TGTGCCACCAGCTCCCGCGACATTGTTCGTAATTCACCCCTCCACTTT CATSSRDIVRNSPLHF
TRBJ1-2 - - TRBV9 TGTGCCAGCAGCCCAAAGGAGCGGATTAACTATGGCTACACCTTC CASSPKERINYGYTF
TRBJ1-1 TRBD1 - TRBV19 TGTGCCAGTAGTATCCGCCACCCCGGACAGGGTGGATCCTCCACTGAAGCTTTCTTT CASSIRHPGQGGSSTEAFF
TRBJ1-5 TRBD1 once TRBV6-1 TGTGCCAGCAGTGACCAGACAGGGGGCAATCAGCCCCAGCATTTT CASSDQTGGNQPQHF
TRBJ2-7 TRBD2 - TRBV15 TGTGCCACCAGCAGCCCCCCGGGGGAGGGATACGAGCAGTACTTC CATSSPPGEGYEQYF
TRBJ1-4 - once TRBV4-3 TGCGCCAGCAGCCTCCGCTACAGGGCTAATGAAAAACTGTTTTTT CASSLRYRANEKLFF
TRBJ2-2 - - TRBV7-2 TGTGCCAGCAGCTTGGGCACCAACACCGGGGAGCTGTTTTTT CASSLGTNTGELFF
TRBJ2-5 TRBD1 - TRBV30 TGTGCCTGGAGTCCAGGGACAGGGTTAGAGACCCAGTACTTC CAWSPGTGLETQYF
TRBJ2-2 TRBD2 - TRBV6-5 TGTGCCAGCAGCCAAGTTCGGGAGGCCGGGGAGCTGTTTTTT CASSQVREAGELFF
TRBJ1-3 - - TRBV9 TGTGCCAGCAGCGTAGAGGCAGGGCAAGGAAACACCATATATTTT CASSVEAGQGNTIYF
TRBJ1-2 - - TRBV9 TGTGCCAGCAGCGGAGGCAGAAGTACATATGGCTACACCTTC CASSGGRSTYGYTF
TRBJ2-3 - once TRBV7-2 TGTGCCAGCAGCTTTACACAGGTGGGCAGGGATACGCAGTATTTT CASSFTQVGRDTQYF
TRBJ2-7 - - TRBV27 TGTGCCAGCAGTACAGGTTCCTACGAGCAGTACTTC CASSTGSYEQYF
TRBJ2-7 TRBD2 few TRBV7-9 TGTGCCAGCAGCCCTGTAGGACTAGCGGGGAACTACGAGCAGTACTTC CASSPVGLAGNYEQYF
TRBJ1-6 TRBD1 few TRBV4-2 TGTGCCAGCAGCTCCAGGGGGCCTAATTCACCCCTCCACTTT CASSSRGPNSPLHF
TRBJ1-2 - - TRBV5-6 TGTGCCAGCAGCTTGGAGGCAGGAGGTGGTAACTATGGCTACACCTTC CASSLEAGGGNYGYTF
TRBJ1-5 - - TRBV2 TGTGCCAGCAGGGCTCCCGGGGAAGGCAATCAGCCCCAGCATTTT CASRAPGEGNQPQHF
TRBJ2-1 TRBD2 - TRBV9 TGTGCCAGCAGCCGTAGCGGGGGGGCATCCTACAATGAGCAGTTCTTC CASSRSGGASYNEQFF
TRBJ1-2 TRBD1 few TRBV7-3 TGTGCCAGCAGCTTGGGACAGGGGGAAAGTGGCTACACCTTC CASSLGQGESGYTF